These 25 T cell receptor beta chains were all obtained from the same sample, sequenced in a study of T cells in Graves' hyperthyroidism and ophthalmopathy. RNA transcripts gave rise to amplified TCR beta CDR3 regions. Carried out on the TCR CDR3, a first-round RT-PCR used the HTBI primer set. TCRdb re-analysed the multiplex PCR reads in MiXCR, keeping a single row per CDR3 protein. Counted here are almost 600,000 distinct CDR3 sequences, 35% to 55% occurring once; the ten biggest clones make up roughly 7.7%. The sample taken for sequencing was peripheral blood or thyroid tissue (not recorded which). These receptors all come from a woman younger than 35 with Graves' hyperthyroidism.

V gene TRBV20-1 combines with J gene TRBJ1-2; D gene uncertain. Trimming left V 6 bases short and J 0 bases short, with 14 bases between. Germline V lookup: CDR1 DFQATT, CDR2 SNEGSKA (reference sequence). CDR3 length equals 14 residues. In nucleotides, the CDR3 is TGCAGTGCGGCCCACACTGAAGCTAACTATGGCTACACCTTC. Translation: CSAAHTEANYGYTF.

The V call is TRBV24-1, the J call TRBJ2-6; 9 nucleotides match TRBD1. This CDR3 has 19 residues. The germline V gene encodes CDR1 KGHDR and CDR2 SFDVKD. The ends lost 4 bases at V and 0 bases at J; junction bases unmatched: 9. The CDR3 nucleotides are TGTGCCACCAGTGACCCGGACAGGGGTTCTCTCTCTGGGGCCAACGTCCTGACTTTC. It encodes CATSDPDRGSLSGANVLTF.

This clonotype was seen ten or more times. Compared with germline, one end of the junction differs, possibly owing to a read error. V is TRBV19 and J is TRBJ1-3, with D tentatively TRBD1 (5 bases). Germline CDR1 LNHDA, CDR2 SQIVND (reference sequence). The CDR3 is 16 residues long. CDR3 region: CVSRERTIDSGNTIYF. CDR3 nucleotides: TGTGTCAGTAGGGAGCGGACAATCGACTCTGGAAACACCATATATTTT.

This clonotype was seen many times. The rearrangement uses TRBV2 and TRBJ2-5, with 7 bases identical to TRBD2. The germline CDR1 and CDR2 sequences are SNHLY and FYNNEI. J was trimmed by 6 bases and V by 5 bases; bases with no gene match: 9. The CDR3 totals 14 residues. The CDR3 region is CASSLGGGLQTQYF. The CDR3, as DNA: TGTGCCAGCAGTCTCGGGGGAGGGCTCCAGACCCAGTACTTC.

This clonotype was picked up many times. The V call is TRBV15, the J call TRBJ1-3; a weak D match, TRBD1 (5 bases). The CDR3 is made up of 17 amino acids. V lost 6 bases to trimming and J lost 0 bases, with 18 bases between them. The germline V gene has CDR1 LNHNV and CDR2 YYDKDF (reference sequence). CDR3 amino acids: CATSQRSGTFSGNTIYF. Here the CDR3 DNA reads TGTGCCACCAGTCAGAGATCCGGGACCTTCTCTGGAAACACCATATATTTT.

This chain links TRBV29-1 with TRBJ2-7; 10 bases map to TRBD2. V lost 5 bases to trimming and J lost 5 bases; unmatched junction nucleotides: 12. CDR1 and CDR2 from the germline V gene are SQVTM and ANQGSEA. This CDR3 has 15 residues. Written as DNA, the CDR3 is TGCAGCGTTTCGGGACTAGCGATTACGGGTGACGAGCAGTACTTC. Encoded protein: CSVSGLAITGDEQYF.

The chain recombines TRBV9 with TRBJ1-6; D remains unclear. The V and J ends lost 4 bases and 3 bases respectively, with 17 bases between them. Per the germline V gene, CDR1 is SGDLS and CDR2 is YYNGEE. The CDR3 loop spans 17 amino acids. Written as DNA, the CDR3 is TGTGCCAGCAGCCCAGGTAGGGCAGCAGTCTATAATTCACCCCTCCACTTT. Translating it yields CASSPGRAAVYNSPLHF.

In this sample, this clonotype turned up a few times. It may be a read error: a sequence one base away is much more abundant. This CDR3 is CASSSSPGELFF. CDR3 nucleotide sequence: TGTGCCAGCAGCTCCTCCCCCGGGGAGCTGTTTTTT. This chain links TRBV7-3 with TRBJ2-2, with no clear D. CDR3 size: 12 residues. V lost 4 bases to trimming and J lost 6 bases, with 6 bases between them. Germline loops: CDR1 SGHTA, CDR2 FQGTGA.

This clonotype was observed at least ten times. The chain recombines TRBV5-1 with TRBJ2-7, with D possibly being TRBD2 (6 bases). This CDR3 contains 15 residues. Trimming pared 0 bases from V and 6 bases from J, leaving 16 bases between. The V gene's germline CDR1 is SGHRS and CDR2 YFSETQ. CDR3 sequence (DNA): TGCGCCAGCAGCTTGGGTGTGATGGGGAGGAGCGAGCAGTACTTC. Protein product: CASSLGVMGRSEQYF.

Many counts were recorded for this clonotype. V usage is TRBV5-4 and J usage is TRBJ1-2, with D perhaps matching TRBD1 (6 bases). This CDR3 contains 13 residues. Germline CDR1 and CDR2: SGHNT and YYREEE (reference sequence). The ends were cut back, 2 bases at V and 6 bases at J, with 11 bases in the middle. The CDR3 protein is CASSFVGGHGYTF. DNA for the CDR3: TGTGCCAGCAGCTTCGTAGGGGGACATGGCTACACCTTC.

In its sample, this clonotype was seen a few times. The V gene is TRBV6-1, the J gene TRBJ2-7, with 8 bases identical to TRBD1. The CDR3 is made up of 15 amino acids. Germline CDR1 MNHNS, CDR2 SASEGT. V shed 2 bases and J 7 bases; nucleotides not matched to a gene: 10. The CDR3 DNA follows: TGTGCCAGCAGTGAATCCGGGACAGGCGGCAATGAGCAGTACTTC. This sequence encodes CASSESGTGGNEQYF.

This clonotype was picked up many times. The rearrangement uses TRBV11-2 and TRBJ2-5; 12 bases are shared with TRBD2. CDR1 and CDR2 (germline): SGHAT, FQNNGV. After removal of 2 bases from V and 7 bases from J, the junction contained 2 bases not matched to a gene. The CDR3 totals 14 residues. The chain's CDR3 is CASSLLAGGGTQYF. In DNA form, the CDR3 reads TGTGCCAGCAGCTTACTAGCGGGAGGGGGGACCCAGTACTTC.

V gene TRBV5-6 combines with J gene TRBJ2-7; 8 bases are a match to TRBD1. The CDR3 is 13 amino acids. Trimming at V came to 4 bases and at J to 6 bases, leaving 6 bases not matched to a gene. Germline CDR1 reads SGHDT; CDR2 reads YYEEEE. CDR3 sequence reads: CASSPDRAREQYF. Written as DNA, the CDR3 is TGTGCCAGCAGCCCGGACAGGGCTCGCGAGCAGTACTTC.

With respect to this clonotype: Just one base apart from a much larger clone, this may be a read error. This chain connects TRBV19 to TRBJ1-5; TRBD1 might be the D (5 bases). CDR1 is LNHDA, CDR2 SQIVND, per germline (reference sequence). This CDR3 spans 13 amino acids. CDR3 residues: CASIGRANQPRHF. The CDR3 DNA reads TGTGCCAGTATTGGCAGGGCGAATCAGCCCCGGCATTTT.

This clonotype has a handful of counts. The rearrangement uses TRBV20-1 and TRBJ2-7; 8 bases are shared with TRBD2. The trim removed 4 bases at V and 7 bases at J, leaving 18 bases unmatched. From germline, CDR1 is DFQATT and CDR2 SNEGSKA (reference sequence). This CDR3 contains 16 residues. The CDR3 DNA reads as TGCAGTGCTAACCAACGGGGGCGGGAGGTTAGGAATGAGCAGTACTTC. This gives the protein CSANQRGREVRNEQYF.

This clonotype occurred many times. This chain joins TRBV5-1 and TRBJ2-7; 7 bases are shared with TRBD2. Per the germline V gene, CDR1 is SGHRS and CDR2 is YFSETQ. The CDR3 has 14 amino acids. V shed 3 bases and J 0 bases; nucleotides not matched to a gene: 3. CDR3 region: CASSSRDYSYEQYF. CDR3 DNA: TGCGCCAGCAGCTCCCGGGACTACTCCTACGAGCAGTACTTC.

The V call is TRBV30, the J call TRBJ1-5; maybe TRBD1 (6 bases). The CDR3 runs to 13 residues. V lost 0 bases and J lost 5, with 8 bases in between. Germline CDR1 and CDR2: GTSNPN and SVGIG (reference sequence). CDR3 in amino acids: CAWSVAGDQPQHF. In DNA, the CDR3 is TGTGCCTGGAGTGTTGCAGGGGATCAGCCCCAGCATTTT.

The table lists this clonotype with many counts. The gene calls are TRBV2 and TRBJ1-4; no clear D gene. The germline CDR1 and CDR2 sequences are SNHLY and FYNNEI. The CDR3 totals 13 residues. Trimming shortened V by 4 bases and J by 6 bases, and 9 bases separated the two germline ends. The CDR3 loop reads CASSAWDYEKLFF. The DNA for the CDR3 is TGTGCCAGCAGTGCTTGGGATTATGAAAAACTGTTTTTT. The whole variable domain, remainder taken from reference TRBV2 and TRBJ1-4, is EPEVTQTPSHQVTQMGQEVILRCVPISNHLYFYWYRQILGQKVEFLVSFYNNEISEKSEIFDDQFSVERPDGSNFTLKIRSTKLEDSAMYFCASSAWDYEKLFFGSGTQLSVL.

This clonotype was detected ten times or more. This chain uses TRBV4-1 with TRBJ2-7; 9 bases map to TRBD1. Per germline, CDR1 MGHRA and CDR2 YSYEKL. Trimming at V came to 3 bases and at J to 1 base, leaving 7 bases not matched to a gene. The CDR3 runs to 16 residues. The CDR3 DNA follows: TGCGCCAGCAGCCAGGGACAGGGAGGCCTATCCTACGAGCAGTACTTC. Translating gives CASSQGQGGLSYEQYF.

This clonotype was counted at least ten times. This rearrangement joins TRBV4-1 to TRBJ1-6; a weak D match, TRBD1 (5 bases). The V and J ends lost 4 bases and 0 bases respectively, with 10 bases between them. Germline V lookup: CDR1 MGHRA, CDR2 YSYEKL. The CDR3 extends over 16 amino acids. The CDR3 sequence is CASSPGTSSYNSPLHF. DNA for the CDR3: TGCGCCAGCAGCCCGGGGACTTCCTCCTATAATTCACCCCTCCACTTT.

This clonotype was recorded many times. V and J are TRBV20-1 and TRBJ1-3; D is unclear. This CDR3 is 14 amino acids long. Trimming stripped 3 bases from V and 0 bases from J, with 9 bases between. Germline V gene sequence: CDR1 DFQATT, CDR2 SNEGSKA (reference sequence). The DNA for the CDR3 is TGCAGTGCTAGGCCCGGATTCTCTGGAAACACCATATATTTT. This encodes CSARPGFSGNTIYF.

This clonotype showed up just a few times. The CDR3 loop reads CSARDLGTSAKQLTNTGELFF. Written as DNA, the CDR3 is TGCAGTGCTAGAGATCTTGGGACTAGCGCAAAACAACTAACGAACACCGGGGAGCTGTTTTTT. The J gene is TRBJ2-2, the V gene TRBV20-1; 10 bases map to TRBD2. Germline V CDR1 and CDR2: DFQATT, SNEGSKA (reference sequence). This CDR3 has 21 amino acids. J was trimmed by 0 bases and V by 0 bases; bases with no gene match: 16.

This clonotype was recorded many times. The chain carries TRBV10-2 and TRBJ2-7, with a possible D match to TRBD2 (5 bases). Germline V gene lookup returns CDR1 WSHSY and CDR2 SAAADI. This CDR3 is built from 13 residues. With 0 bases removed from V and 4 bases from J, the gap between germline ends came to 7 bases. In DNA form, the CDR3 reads TGCGCCAGCAGTGAGTCGTGGGAGTACGAGCAGTACTTC. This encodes CASSESWEYEQYF.

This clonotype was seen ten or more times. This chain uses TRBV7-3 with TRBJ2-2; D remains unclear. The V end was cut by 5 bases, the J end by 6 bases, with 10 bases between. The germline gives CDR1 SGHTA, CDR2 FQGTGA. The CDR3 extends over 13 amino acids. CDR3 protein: CASSPRLSGELFF. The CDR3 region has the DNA TGTGCCAGCAGCCCCCGTTTATCCGGGGAGCTGTTTTTT.

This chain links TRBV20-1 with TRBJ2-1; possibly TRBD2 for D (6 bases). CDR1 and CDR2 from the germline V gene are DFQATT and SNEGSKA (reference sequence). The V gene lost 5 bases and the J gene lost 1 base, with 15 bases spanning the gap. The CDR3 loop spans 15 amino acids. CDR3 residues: CSAPGRETSYNEQFF. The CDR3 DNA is TGCAGTGCTCCCGGTCGGGAGACGTCCTACAATGAGCAGTTCTTC.